Only a few counts were recorded for the clone carrying this TCR beta chain. What it binds is unknown. A universal primer site was created by template switching, with the cDNA bearing unique molecular identifiers. TCRdb independently ran MiXCR on the 5' RACE reads; one entry per CDR3 protein. The sample lists just over 500,000 distinct CDR3 sequences; under 25% were seen once. The sample originates from a study of identical twins. Study outcomes and limitations: Invariant populations such as MAIT and iNKT cells could partly muddle zero-insertion analyses.

The CDR3 spans 11 residues. V dropped 4 bases and J dropped 10 bases, with 10 bases sitting between them. Per the germline V gene, CDR1 is SGHAT and CDR2 is FQNNGV. In addition, the sample was reused for a study of T cells expressing NK-cell markers. That source reports: About six donors carried dominant NKG2C+ clonotypes that made up roughly 1.0-7.0% of their CD8+ T cells.

Sequences were obtained from CD4+ T cells sorted from blood. This chain joins TRBV11-2 and TRBJ2-5; no firm D call. This sequence was found in a woman aged 18-29 years in good health. CDR3 bases: TGTGCCAGCAGCTCGTACGAGGACCAGTACTTC. Its protein product is CASSSYEDQYF.